The T cell receptor (beta chain) described here comes from a study of CXCR3 chemokines and chemotherapy response in bladder cancer. In TCRdb, the PCR reads were re-called with MiXCR into one record per CDR3 protein. The sample includes about 2,000 distinct CDR3 sequences, 15% to 20% seen only once; the top ten take 25% to 40%. This clonotype was detected only once. This sequence originates from a human donor with bladder cancer that responded to neoadjuvant chemotherapy. This sample was obtained from a patient whose treatment included neoadjuvant chemotherapy.

The CDR3 DNA is TGTGCCAGCAGACCCCTTTCCATAGCGGGAAACAACACCGGGGAGCTGTTTTTT. It specifies CASRPLSIAGNNTGELFF. The gene calls are TRBV28 and TRBJ2-2; the match to TRBD2 covers 8 bases. The germline gives CDR1 MDHEN, CDR2 SYDVKM. J gave up 2 bases and V 6 bases, and 14 bases lay outside the gene matches. The CDR3 has 18 residues.